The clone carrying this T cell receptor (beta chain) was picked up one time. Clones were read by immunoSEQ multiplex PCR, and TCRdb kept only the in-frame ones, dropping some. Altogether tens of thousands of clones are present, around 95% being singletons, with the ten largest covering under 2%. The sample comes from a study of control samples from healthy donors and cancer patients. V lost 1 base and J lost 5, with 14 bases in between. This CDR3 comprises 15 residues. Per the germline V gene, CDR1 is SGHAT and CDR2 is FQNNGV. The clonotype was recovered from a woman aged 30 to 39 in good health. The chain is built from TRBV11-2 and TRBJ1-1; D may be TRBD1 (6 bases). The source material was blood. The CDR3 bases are TGTGCCAGCAGCTTAGGGATTGGACAGAGGACTGAAGCTTTCTTT. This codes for CASSLGIGQRTEAFF.